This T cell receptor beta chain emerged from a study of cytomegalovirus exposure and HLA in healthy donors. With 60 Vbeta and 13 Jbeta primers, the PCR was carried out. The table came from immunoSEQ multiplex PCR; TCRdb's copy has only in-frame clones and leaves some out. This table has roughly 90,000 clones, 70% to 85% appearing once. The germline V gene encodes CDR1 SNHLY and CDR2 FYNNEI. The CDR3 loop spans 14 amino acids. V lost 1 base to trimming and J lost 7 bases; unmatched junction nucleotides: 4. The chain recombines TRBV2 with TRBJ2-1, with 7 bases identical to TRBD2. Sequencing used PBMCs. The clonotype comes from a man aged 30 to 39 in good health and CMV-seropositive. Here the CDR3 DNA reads TGTGCCAGCAGTGAAGGGCTAGCGGTGAATGAGCAGTTCTTC. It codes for CASSEGLAVNEQFF.